The present TCR beta chain was sequenced within a study of post-analysis software for immune sequencing data. General study results and limits: The authors found that F measure strongly co-clustered same-batch samples. For normalized Chao1 diversity, multiple sclerosis patients scored significantly lower than controls did. The study found TRBV5-6, TRBV5-1 and TRBV20-1 among a few TRBV segments more frequent in patients than controls.

Per germline, CDR1 SGHAT and CDR2 FQNNGV. There are 16 residues in the CDR3. V lost 3 bases, J lost 13 bases, and 15 bases stayed unmatched. On this clonotype itself: What it binds is unknown.

Libraries were made from TCR beta cDNA, and they carried unique molecular identifiers. From the PCR reads, TCRdb called clonotypes with MiXCR, one entry per CDR3 protein. The table records 800,000 to 950,000 distinct CDR3 sequences, about 53% of them present only once. The V gene is TRBV11-2, the J gene TRBJ2-4; 10 positions agree with TRBD1. This sequence was found in a girl between 5 and 17 years old with multiple sclerosis. What was sequenced was blood. CDR3 region: CASSFLGTGVWNEQYF. The CDR3 DNA follows: TGTGCCAGCAGCTTTCTGGGGACAGGGGTTTGGAATGAGCAGTACTTC.